In its sample, the clone carrying this T cell receptor beta chain was seen many times. This sample was taken from a study of blood T cell repertoires in COVID-19. V shed 3 bases and J 2 bases; nucleotides not matched to a gene: 4. CDR1 is MDHEN, CDR2 SYDVKM, per germline. This CDR3 is 16 amino acids long. Libraries were prepared by immunoSEQ multiplex PCR; TCRdb keeps only in-frame clonotypes and omits some of them. The table records 90,000 to 110,000 clones, 81% of them present only once. The rearrangement joins TRBV28 to TRBJ2-3, with 11 bases lining up with TRBD2. This TCR came from an older man with acute or convalescent COVID-19. Sequences were obtained from peripheral blood. The CDR3: CASSFGGLADTDTQYF. The CDR3, as DNA: TGTGCCAGCAGTTTTGGGGGACTAGCGGACACAGATACGCAGTATTTT.